The source of this T cell receptor beta chain is a study of memory CD4+ T cells and cytomegalovirus serostatus. The sort gate was single viable CD3+CD4+CD8-CD45RO+ cells for memory CD4+ T cells. Produced via immunoSEQ multiplex PCR; TCRdb's table is partial and in-frame only. The table lists more than 55,000 clones, 82% of them singletons, with about 0.88% in the top ten. The receptor comes from an adult in good health and CMV-seronegative. The source material was memory CD4+ T cells from blood.

The CDR3 loop reads CASSPNPPSGTGELFF. The CDR3 DNA reads as TGTGCCAGCTCACCAAACCCGCCTAGCGGCACCGGGGAGCTGTTTTTT. The chain carries TRBV18 and TRBJ2-2, with 7 bases that match TRBD2. Germline V CDR1 and CDR2: KGHSH, LQKENI. The CDR3 length is 16 residues. Losses at the gene ends were 2 bases for V and 4 bases for J; bases not matched to a gene: 7. The variable domain in full, with the rest retrieved from reference TRBV18 and TRBJ2-2, is NAGVMQNPRHLVRRRGQEARLRCSPMKGHSHVYWYRQLPEEGLKFMVYLQKENIIDESGMPKERFSAEFPKEGPSILRIQQVVRGDSAAYFCASSPNPPSGTGELFFGEGSRLTVL.